The 2 T cell receptor beta chains in this list originate from one sample, sequenced in a study of early T cells in non-severe SARS-CoV-2 infection. TCRdb re-derived calls from the 5' RACE reads in MiXCR, one entry per CDR3 protein. The sample carries more than 85,000 distinct CDR3 sequences, around 13% recorded once. Sequenced: whole blood. Source of these receptors: an adult who was a healthcare worker with PCR-confirmed SARS-CoV-2 infection or an uninfected control (not recorded which).

This clonotype was observed a few times. V usage is TRBV20-1 and J usage is TRBJ2-7, with 9 bases matching TRBD2. Looked up from germline, CDR1 is DFQATT and CDR2 is SNEGSKA (reference sequence). There are 14 residues in the CDR3. J gave up 12 bases and V 1 base, and 13 bases lay outside the gene matches. The CDR3: CSARGSSGMAAVYF. The DNA for the CDR3 is TGCAGTGCTAGAGGCTCTAGCGGGATGGCCGCTGTGTACTTC.

The sample holds many counts of this clonotype. The chain joins TRBV12-3 or TRBV12-4 to TRBJ2-7; D remains ambiguous. The CDR3 consists of 13 residues. Trimming stripped 3 bases from V and 2 bases from J, with 8 bases between. The CDR3 bases are TGTGCCAGCAGTTTTCGAGAGACCTACGAGCAGTACTTC. Its translation: CASSFRETYEQYF.